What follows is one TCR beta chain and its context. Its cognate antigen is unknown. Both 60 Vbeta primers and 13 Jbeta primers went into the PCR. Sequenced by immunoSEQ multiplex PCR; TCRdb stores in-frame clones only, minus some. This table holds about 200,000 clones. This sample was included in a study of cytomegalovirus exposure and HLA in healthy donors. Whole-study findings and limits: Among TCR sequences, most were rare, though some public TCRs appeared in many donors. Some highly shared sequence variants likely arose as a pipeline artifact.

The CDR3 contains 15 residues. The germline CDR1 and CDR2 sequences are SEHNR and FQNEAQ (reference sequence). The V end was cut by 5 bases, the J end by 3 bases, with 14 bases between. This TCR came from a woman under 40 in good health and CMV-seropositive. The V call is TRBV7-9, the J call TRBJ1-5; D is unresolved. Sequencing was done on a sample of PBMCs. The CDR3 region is CASSLSAGANQPQHF. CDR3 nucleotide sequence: TGTGCCAGCAGCCTTAGTGCAGGCGCCAATCAGCCCCAGCATTTT.